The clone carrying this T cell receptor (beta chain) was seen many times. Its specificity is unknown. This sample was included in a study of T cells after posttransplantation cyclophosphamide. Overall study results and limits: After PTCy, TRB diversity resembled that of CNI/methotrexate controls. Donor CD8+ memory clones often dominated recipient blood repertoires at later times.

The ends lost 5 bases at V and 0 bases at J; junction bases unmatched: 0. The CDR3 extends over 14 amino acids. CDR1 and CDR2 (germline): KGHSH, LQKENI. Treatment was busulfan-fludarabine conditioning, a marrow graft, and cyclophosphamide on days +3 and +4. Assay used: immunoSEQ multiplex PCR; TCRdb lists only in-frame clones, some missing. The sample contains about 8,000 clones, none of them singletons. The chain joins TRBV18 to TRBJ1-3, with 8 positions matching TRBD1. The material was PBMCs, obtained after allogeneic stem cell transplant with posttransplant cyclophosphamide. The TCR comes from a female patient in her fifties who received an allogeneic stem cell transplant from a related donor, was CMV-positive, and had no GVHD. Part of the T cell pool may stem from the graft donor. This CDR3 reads CASSGQGSGNTIYF. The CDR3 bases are TGTGCCAGCTCAGGACAGGGCTCTGGAAACACCATATATTTT. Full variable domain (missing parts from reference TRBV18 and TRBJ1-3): NAGVMQNPRHLVRRRGQEARLRCSPMKGHSHVYWYRQLPEEGLKFMVYLQKENIIDESGMPKERFSAEFPKEGPSILRIQQVVRGDSAAYFCASSGQGSGNTIYFGEGSWLTVV.